The 30 T cell receptor beta chains presented below share a single source sample, sequenced in a study of OX40 agonist ivuxolimab in advanced cancers. Libraries were prepared by immunoSEQ multiplex PCR; TCRdb keeps only in-frame clonotypes and omits some of them. Altogether about 61,000 clones are present, 85% to 90% being singletons, with the ten largest covering roughly 1.1%. The sample here was CD4+ or CD8+ T cells sorted from blood, taken in a trial of the OX40 agonist ivuxolimab. The receptor set was obtained from an adult with an advanced solid tumor such as melanoma, head and neck, liver or kidney cancer.

V is TRBV19 and J is TRBJ1-4; TRBD1 matches 9 bases. Trimming took 6 bases from V and 1 from J; bases not matched to a gene: 9. CDR1 is LNHDA and CDR2 is SQIVND in the germline V gene (reference sequence). The length of the CDR3 is 17 residues. The CDR3 coding sequence is TGTGCCAGTAGCGTTCCGGGACAGGGTAGAACTAATGAAAAACTGTTTTTT. Translated: CASSVPGQGRTNEKLFF. Full variable domain (rest looked up from reference TRBV19 and TRBJ1-4): DGGITQSPKYLFRKEGQNVTLSCEQNLNHDAMYWYRQDPGQGLRLIYYSQIVNDFQKGDIAEGYSVSREKKESFPLTVTSAQKNPTAFYLCASSVPGQGRTNEKLFFGSGTQLSVL.

The chain couples TRBV30 to TRBJ1-4, with D perhaps matching TRBD1 (6 bases). Germline CDR1 GTSNPN, CDR2 SVGIG (reference sequence). Trimming pared 5 bases from V and 3 bases from J, leaving 10 bases between. The CDR3 has 13 amino acids. The CDR3 coding sequence is TGTGCCTGGGCAACAGGGCCTAATGAAAAACTGTTTTTT. Residues: CAWATGPNEKLFF.

The V call is TRBV7-2, the J call TRBJ1-2; 8 bases map to TRBD1. Looked up from germline, CDR1 is SGHTA and CDR2 is FQGNSA. Trimming at V came to 1 base and at J to 3 bases, leaving 7 bases not matched to a gene. The CDR3 extends over 16 amino acids. Here the CDR3 DNA reads TGTGCCAGCAGCTTAGTATGGGACAGGCGGGACTATGGCTACACCTTC. Its translation is CASSLVWDRRDYGYTF. The full variable domain, with the rest looked up from reference TRBV7-2 and TRBJ1-2, is GAGVSQSPSNKVTEKGKDVELRCDPISGHTALYWYRQSLGQGLEFLIYFQGNSAPDKSGLPSDRFSAERTGGSVSTLTIQRTQQEDSAVYLCASSLVWDRRDYGYTFGSGTRLTVV.

V usage is TRBV6-5 and J usage is TRBJ1-1, with 7 bases identical to TRBD1. With 2 bases clipped from V and 2 bases from J, the junction kept 2 bases outside the gene matches. The CDR3 length is 14 residues. Germline CDR1 reads MNHEY; CDR2 reads SVGAGI. The CDR3 region has the DNA TGTGCCAGCAGTTACGGGACAGCCAACACTGAAGCTTTCTTT. Translating gives CASSYGTANTEAFF.

The rearrangement joins TRBV19 to TRBJ1-2; 10 bases align to TRBD1. The CDR3 contains 14 residues. The ends lost 5 bases at V and 7 bases at J; junction bases unmatched: 7. Germline loops: CDR1 LNHDA, CDR2 SQIVND (reference sequence). The CDR3 is CASSADRGASGYTF. In DNA form, the CDR3 reads TGTGCCAGTAGTGCGGACAGGGGGGCGAGTGGCTACACCTTC.

The chain combines TRBV30 with TRBJ2-1; no clear D. CDR1 and CDR2 from the germline V gene are GTSNPN and SVGIG (reference sequence). Trimming left V 5 bases short and J 14 bases short, with 19 bases between. CDR3 length: 12 amino acids. CDR3 in amino acids: CAWSALRGNEFF. For the CDR3, the DNA is TGTGCCTGGTCCGCCTTGCGAGGTAATGAGTTCTTC.

The chain is built from TRBV11-2 and TRBJ2-5; TRBD1 aligns across 8 bases. This CDR3 is built from 16 residues. V shed 5 bases, J shed 2 bases, and the junction held 10 bases outside the gene matches. The germline V gene encodes CDR1 SGHAT and CDR2 FQNNGV. CDR3: CASSITDRGGQETQYF. The DNA of the CDR3 is TGTGCCAGCAGCATTACCGACAGGGGTGGGCAAGAGACCCAGTACTTC.

The CDR3 here is CASSLGTSGGETQYF. Here the CDR3 DNA reads TGTGCCAGCAGCTTAGGGACTAGCGGGGGGGAGACCCAGTACTTC. The chain combines TRBV7-7 with TRBJ2-5; 14 bases are a match to TRBD2. Germline V lookup: CDR1 SSHAT, CDR2 FNYEAQ (reference sequence). Losses at the gene ends were 1 base for V and 5 bases for J; bases not matched to a gene: 0. CDR3 length: 15 amino acids. Supplemented by reference TRBV7-7 and TRBJ2-5, the full variable domain reads GAGVSQSPRYKVTKRGQDVTLRCDPISSHATLYWYQQALGQGPEFLTYFNYEAQPDKSGLPSDRFSAERPEGSISTLTIQRTEQRDSAMYRCASSLGTSGGETQYFGPGTRLLVL.

The chain uses TRBV6-5 and TRBJ2-3; D may correspond to TRBD1 or TRBD2 (5 bases each). CDR3 size: 14 residues. Germline V lookup: CDR1 MNHEY, CDR2 SVGAGI. Trimming removed 5 bases at V and 7 bases at J, with 16 bases between. DNA for the CDR3: TGTGCCAGCAGTACCGGGACGGTGTCGTATACGCAGTATTTT. It encodes CASSTGTVSYTQYF.

CDR3 protein: CASSPHPGQGNSPLHF. The CDR3, as DNA: TGTGCCAGCTCACCCCATCCGGGACAGGGGAATTCACCCCTCCACTTT. The V call is TRBV18, the J call TRBJ1-6; 10 positions agree with TRBD1. The V gene end was trimmed by 3 bases and the J gene end by 7 bases; junction bases not matched to a gene: 6. The CDR3 extends over 16 amino acids. CDR1 and CDR2 (germline): KGHSH, LQKENI.

The rearrangement uses TRBV5-1 and TRBJ2-2; maybe TRBD1 (5 bases). Trimming pared 7 bases from V and 1 base from J, leaving 17 bases between. The germline V gene has CDR1 SGHRS and CDR2 YFSETQ. The CDR3 length is 16 residues. The CDR3 bases are TGCGCCAGCGCCCGTGCCGTGACAGTGAACACCGGGGAGCTGTTTTTT. Its protein is CASARAVTVNTGELFF.

This CDR3 reads CASSFQGTGEEKLFF. As DNA, the CDR3 is TGCGCCAGCAGCTTTCAGGGGACAGGGGAAGAAAAACTGTTTTTT. The chain carries TRBV5-1 and TRBJ1-4, with TRBD1 matching over 10 bases. The CDR3 spans 15 residues. V lost 2 bases to trimming and J lost 8 bases; unmatched junction nucleotides: 6. CDR1 is SGHRS and CDR2 is YFSETQ in the germline V gene.

The V call is TRBV19, the J call TRBJ1-4; D remains unclear. V shed 3 bases and J shed 1 base, with 12 bases lying between them. CDR3 length equals 16 residues. Germline-derived CDR1 and CDR2 are LNHDA and SQIVND (reference sequence). DNA for the CDR3: TGTGCCAGTAGTATCCGCCAGGCTAGAACTAATGAAAAACTGTTTTTT. This encodes CASSIRQARTNEKLFF.

This clone has just a few counts. The gene calls are TRBV6-5 and TRBJ1-6, with D maybe TRBD1 (5 bases). Germline V CDR1 and CDR2: MNHEY, SVGAGI. V dropped 2 bases and J dropped 6 bases, with 11 bases sitting between them. The CDR3 has 15 residues. As DNA, the CDR3 is TGTGCCAGCAGTTACCAGGGAGGCCCTAATTCACCCCTCCACTTT. It yields the protein CASSYQGGPNSPLHF.

The rearrangement links TRBV15 to TRBJ2-1, with D tentatively TRBD2 (7 bases). CDR3 length: 16 residues. Trimming removed 0 bases at V and 4 bases at J, with 13 bases between. CDR1 is LNHNV, CDR2 YYDKDF, per germline (reference sequence). The CDR3: CATSRDRGAGYNEQFF. The CDR3 DNA is TGTGCCACCAGCAGAGATCGGGGGGCCGGGTACAATGAGCAGTTCTTC.

The V gene is TRBV5-4, the J gene TRBJ2-5; D may correspond to TRBD1 or TRBD2 (6 bases each). The CDR3 is 15 amino acids. CDR1 SGHNT and CDR2 YYREEE come from the germline V gene (reference sequence). Trimming removed 4 bases at V and 6 bases at J, with 19 bases between. CDR3 sequence (DNA): TGTGCCAGCAGCACCCCGACGGGGGCGATACAGACCCAGTACTTC. Its protein is CASSTPTGAIQTQYF.

This chain links TRBV27 with TRBJ1-1; 7 positions agree with TRBD1. The germline V gene encodes CDR1 MNHEY and CDR2 SMNVEV (reference sequence). The CDR3 is 14 amino acids. J gave up 8 bases and V 3 bases, and 9 bases lay outside the gene matches. The CDR3 is CASSFGTGTEEAFF. CDR3 bases: TGTGCCAGCAGTTTCGGGACCGGGACAGAGGAAGCTTTCTTT.

The rearrangement joins TRBV19 to TRBJ1-3, with a weak D call TRBD1 (5 bases). The CDR3 is made up of 15 amino acids. Trimming pared 7 bases from V and 3 bases from J, leaving 16 bases between. Germline V lookup: CDR1 LNHDA, CDR2 SQIVND (reference sequence). The CDR3 loop is CASTLSGTGGNTIYF. The CDR3, as DNA: TGTGCCAGTACCCTGTCGGGGACGGGTGGAAACACCATATATTTT. Drawing the rest from reference TRBV19 and TRBJ1-3, the complete variable domain is DGGITQSPKYLFRKEGQNVTLSCEQNLNHDAMYWYRQDPGQGLRLIYYSQIVNDFQKGDIAEGYSVSREKKESFPLTVTSAQKNPTAFYLCASTLSGTGGNTIYFGEGSWLTVV.

The chain carries TRBV7-4 and TRBJ1-4; D perhaps matches TRBD1 (5 bases). V shed 1 base and J shed 8 bases, with 11 bases lying between them. CDR1 and CDR2 (germline): SGHVT, SQSDAQ. The length of the CDR3 is 14 residues. CDR3 DNA sequence: TGTGCCAGCAGCTTAGGCAGGGACGGGGAAAAACTGTTTTTT. Protein product: CASSLGRDGEKLFF.

This clone was seen more than once but under ten times. The chain links TRBV10-2 to TRBJ1-1; 7 bases map to TRBD1. The CDR3 contains 13 residues. V shed 9 bases, J shed 6 bases, and the junction held 10 bases outside the gene matches. Germline V lookup: CDR1 WSHSY, CDR2 SAAADI. The CDR3 DNA reads TGCGCCAGTGAACCGACAGGGTCGGCTGAAGCTTTCTTT. Protein product: CASEPTGSAEAFF.

The chain links TRBV7-6 to TRBJ1-1; maybe TRBD1 (6 bases). Looked up from germline, CDR1 is SGHVS and CDR2 is FNYEAQ. Deletions cut 3 bases from V and 2 bases from J, with 13 bases between. The CDR3 is made up of 15 amino acids. In DNA, the CDR3 is TGTGCCAGCAGCTTTTTGACAGGATCAAACACTGAAGCTTTCTTT. As protein: CASSFLTGSNTEAFF.

The chain recombines TRBV30 with TRBJ1-4; perhaps TRBD1 as D (6 bases). CDR1 and CDR2 from the germline V gene are GTSNPN and SVGIG (reference sequence). Between the trimmed V and J ends, which lost 3 bases and 5 bases, there was a span of 10 bases. The CDR3 has 13 amino acids. CDR3 sequence (DNA): TGTGCCTGGAGGAGTCAGGGGAATGAAAAACTGTTTTTT. Amino acids: CAWRSQGNEKLFF.

The J gene is TRBJ2-3, the V gene TRBV19, with D perhaps TRBD2 (7 bases). V lost 2 bases and J 5 bases, leaving 17 bases between the germline ends. Germline V gene lookup returns CDR1 LNHDA and CDR2 SQIVND (reference sequence). The CDR3 loop spans 16 amino acids. The CDR3 region has the DNA TGTGCCAGTAGTATATCAACGGGGGGCCCTCAAGATACGCAGTATTTT. This translates into CASSISTGGPQDTQYF. Together with reference TRBV19 and TRBJ2-3, the CDR3 gives the full variable domain: DGGITQSPKYLFRKEGQNVTLSCEQNLNHDAMYWYRQDPGQGLRLIYYSQIVNDFQKGDIAEGYSVSREKKESFPLTVTSAQKNPTAFYLCASSISTGGPQDTQYFGPGTRLTVL.

J is TRBJ1-2 and V is TRBV5-1; 8 bases align to TRBD1. The V and J ends lost 0 bases and 4 bases, in that order; junction bases with no gene match: 2. Germline V gene data show CDR1 as SGHRS and CDR2 as YFSETQ. The CDR3 is 14 amino acids. In DNA, the CDR3 is TGCGCCAGCAGCTTGGTCGGACAGGGCTATGGCTACACCTTC. This codes for CASSLVGQGYGYTF.

V is TRBV5-1 and J is TRBJ2-3; no reliable D call. The CDR3 runs 12 residues. CDR1 SGHRS and CDR2 YFSETQ come from the germline V gene. Trimming took 4 bases from V and 3 from J, leaving 6 bases between them. The CDR3 protein is CASSIGTDTQYF. As DNA, the CDR3 is TGCGCCAGCAGCATCGGGACAGATACGCAGTATTTT.

The genes are TRBV4-2 and TRBJ1-3, with D possibly matching TRBD1 (6 bases). The germline CDR1 and CDR2 sequences are LGHNA and YNFKEQ. V shed 3 bases and J shed 7 bases, with 19 bases lying between them. This CDR3 has 16 residues. The CDR3 DNA follows: TGTGCCAGCAGCCAGATACAAACAGGGTTTGGGAACACCATATATTTT. Protein sequence: CASSQIQTGFGNTIYF.

V usage is TRBV18 and J usage is TRBJ1-2, with a possible D match to TRBD1 (5 bases). CDR3 size: 16 residues. V was cut by 8 bases and J by 5 bases, with 24 bases left in between. The germline CDR1 and CDR2 sequences are KGHSH and LQKENI. The CDR3 spells CASAPSLQDIGYGYTF. CDR3 DNA sequence: TGTGCCAGCGCCCCATCCTTACAGGATATAGGGTATGGCTACACCTTC.

The V gene is TRBV4-2, the J gene TRBJ2-1; 13 bases map to TRBD2. This CDR3 has 16 residues. The V and J ends lost 1 base and 5 bases, in that order; junction bases with no gene match: 2. The germline CDR1 and CDR2 sequences are LGHNA and YNFKEQ. CDR3 nucleotides: TGTGCCAGCAGCCAAGCCGGACTAGCGGGGGACAATGAGCAGTTCTTC. This gives the protein CASSQAGLAGDNEQFF.

V usage is TRBV5-5 and J usage is TRBJ2-2; 13 bases are shared with TRBD2. This CDR3 has 16 amino acids. Trimming removed 4 bases from V and 4 bases from J; junction bases left unmatched: 4. Germline CDR1 is SGHKS and CDR2 is YYEKEE (reference sequence). CDR3 residues: CASSRTSGGATGELFF. Here the CDR3 DNA reads TGTGCCAGCAGCCGTACTAGCGGGGGGGCCACCGGGGAGCTGTTTTTT.

V usage is TRBV18 and J usage is TRBJ1-3; 7 bases are shared with TRBD1. The trim removed 3 bases at V and 3 bases at J, leaving 5 bases unmatched. The germline gives CDR1 KGHSH, CDR2 LQKENI. This CDR3 is built from 15 residues. CDR3 nucleotide sequence: TGTGCCAGCTCACCGACAGGGCTTGATGGAAACACCATATATTTT. Its protein product is CASSPTGLDGNTIYF. The full variable domain, its missing parts supplied by reference TRBV18 and TRBJ1-3, is NAGVMQNPRHLVRRRGQEARLRCSPMKGHSHVYWYRQLPEEGLKFMVYLQKENIIDESGMPKERFSAEFPKEGPSILRIQQVVRGDSAAYFCASSPTGLDGNTIYFGEGSWLTVV.